Listed here are 7 T cell receptor beta chains from one sample, sequenced in a study of shared clonotypes between healthy human individuals. CD45RO-negative CD8 cells positively selected for CCR7 made up the naive population, which excluded terminally differentiated effector memory CD45RA+ cells. The method was immunoSEQ multiplex PCR; TCRdb's version includes in-frame clones alone and lacks a portion of them. The table records some 740,000 clones, about 91% of them present only once. Material: naive CD8+ T cells sorted from blood. These receptors were taken from a man between 25 and 39 years old in good health.

The genes are TRBV28 and TRBJ2-3; no definite D call. V gave up 3 bases and J gave up 2 bases, with 12 bases separating them. CDR3 size: 15 residues. Looked up from germline, CDR1 is MDHEN and CDR2 is SYDVKM. CDR3 amino acids: CASSLEQSNTDTQYF. Written as DNA, the CDR3 is TGTGCCAGCAGTTTGGAGCAGAGTAACACAGATACGCAGTATTTT.

This clone was counted a single time. V usage is TRBV27 and J usage is TRBJ2-7; D might be TRBD1 or TRBD2, each matching 5 bases. There are 14 residues in the CDR3. V lost 2 bases to trimming and J lost 2 bases, with 10 bases between them. Germline lookup yields CDR1 MNHEY and CDR2 SMNVEV (reference sequence). This CDR3 reads CASSLPGRPYEQYF. In DNA, the CDR3 is TGTGCCAGCAGTTTACCGGGACGCCCCTACGAGCAGTACTTC.

This clone was counted once. This rearrangement joins TRBV7-9 to TRBJ1-2; the match to TRBD1 covers 7 bases. The junction had 10 bases not matched to a gene; V was cut back by 5 bases and J by 4 bases. CDR3 length: 15 residues. Germline V CDR1 and CDR2: SEHNR, FQNEAQ (reference sequence). In DNA form, the CDR3 reads TGTGCCAGCAGCACCCGACAGGGAGATCCCTATGGCTACACCTTC. Its translation: CASSTRQGDPYGYTF.

The count of this clone is one. This chain joins TRBV7-2 and TRBJ2-7, with D possibly being TRBD2 (7 bases). V was cut by 6 bases and J by 2 bases, with 17 bases left in between. The CDR3 totals 15 residues. Germline lookup yields CDR1 SGHTA and CDR2 FQGNSA. The DNA of the CDR3 is TGTGCCAGCAGGGGGGCGAGCGGGACACCCTACGAGCAGTACTTC. It translates to CASRGASGTPYEQYF.

The V call is TRBV6-6, the J call TRBJ2-7; D is undetermined. The CDR3 extends over 12 amino acids. The V gene's germline CDR1 is MNHNY and CDR2 SVGAGI (reference sequence). V dropped 6 bases and J dropped 2 bases, with 8 bases sitting between them. The DNA for the CDR3 is TGTGCCAGCAGCCTCAGTACCTACGAGCAGTACTTC. This codes for CASSLSTYEQYF.

The chain recombines TRBV13 with TRBJ2-1; 16 positions match TRBD2. The CDR3 sequence is 19 residues long. J lost 1 base, V lost 5 bases, and 8 bases had no gene match. The germline CDR1 and CDR2 sequences are PRHDT and FYEKMQ (reference sequence). The DNA for the CDR3 is TGTGCCAGCAGCCCGGGACTAGCGGGAGGGCCGGGGTCCTACAATGAGCAGTTCTTC. It yields the protein CASSPGLAGGPGSYNEQFF.

J is TRBJ2-1 and V is TRBV7-9, with 11 bases identical to TRBD2. V lost 5 bases to trimming and J lost 6 bases; unmatched junction nucleotides: 6. This CDR3 has 15 residues. The germline V gene encodes CDR1 SEHNR and CDR2 FQNEAQ (reference sequence). CDR3 bases: TGTGCCAGCAGCCAGGCCCTAGCGGGGGGCAATGAGCAGTTCTTC. Encoded protein: CASSQALAGGNEQFF.